What follows are 19 T cell receptor beta chains derived from one specimen sequenced in a study of cytomegalovirus exposure and HLA in healthy donors. With 60 Vbeta and 13 Jbeta primers, the PCR was carried out. Sequencing used immunoSEQ multiplex PCR; TCRdb keeps in-frame clones, though not all of them. The profile covers 200,000 to 300,000 clones, with 82% appearing a single time and around 5.4% taken by the ten largest. Sequencing was done on a sample of PBMCs. The receptors originated from a woman aged 40 to 55 in good health and CMV-seropositive.

The chain is built from TRBV27 and TRBJ1-2; D is perhaps TRBD1 (5 bases). This CDR3 region has 13 residues. CDR1 and CDR2 from the germline V gene are MNHEY and SMNVEV (reference sequence). With 3 bases removed from V and 6 bases from J, the gap between germline ends came to 11 bases. The CDR3 DNA is TGTGCCAGCAGTTTGAACAGGAGAGATGGCTACACCTTC. It encodes CASSLNRRDGYTF.

The chain combines TRBV7-2 with TRBJ2-3, with TRBD1 as a possible D gene (6 bases). This CDR3 is 14 amino acids long. The V end was cut by 3 bases, the J end by 1 base, with 8 bases between. Germline V gene sequence: CDR1 SGHTA, CDR2 FQGNSA. CDR3 sequence (DNA): TGTGCCAGCAGCTTTCGGACAGGCACAGATACGCAGTATTTT. It translates to CASSFRTGTDTQYF.

V gene TRBV25-1 combines with J gene TRBJ1-2; 9 nucleotides line up with TRBD1. Unmatched junction bases numbered 11, after V lost 4 bases and J lost 8 bases. Germline values: CDR1 MGHDK, CDR2 SYGVNS. The CDR3 contains 15 residues. The CDR3 reads CASSVPGDRVKGYTF. The CDR3, as DNA: TGTGCCAGCAGTGTTCCTGGGGACAGGGTAAAAGGCTACACCTTC.

J is TRBJ2-3 and V is TRBV5-1, with 12 positions matching TRBD1. CDR1 is SGHRS, CDR2 YFSETQ, per germline. This CDR3 comprises 16 residues. V dropped 5 bases and J dropped 3; count of bases not matched to a gene: 7. CDR3: CASRPPGQGATDTQYF. CDR3 nucleotides: TGCGCCAGCAGACCCCCGGGACAGGGGGCAACAGATACGCAGTATTTT.

This clone appeared a single time. The V and J genes are TRBV7-3 and TRBJ2-2; 11 nucleotides align to TRBD1. This CDR3 has 17 amino acids. Losses at the gene ends were 5 bases for V and 5 bases for J; bases not matched to a gene: 10. Germline lookup yields CDR1 SGHTA and CDR2 FQGTGA. CDR3 bases: TGTGCCAGCAGCCTGACCGGGACAGGGGGAAGGACCGGGGAGCTGTTTTTT. It translates to CASSLTGTGGRTGELFF.

This clone was observed a few times. The J gene is TRBJ1-2, the V gene TRBV27; possibly TRBD1 for D (5 bases). Germline-derived CDR1 and CDR2 are MNHEY and SMNVEV (reference sequence). The ends were cut back, 4 bases at V and 7 bases at J, with 22 bases in the middle. The CDR3 extends over 16 amino acids. The CDR3 protein is CASSSTFYSGRGGYTF. DNA for the CDR3: TGTGCCAGCAGTTCAACCTTCTACTCAGGGCGAGGTGGCTACACCTTC.

This chain connects TRBV19 to TRBJ2-7, with a tentative D call TRBD1 (5 bases). The CDR3 is 14 residues long. Trimming removed 6 bases at V and 3 bases at J, with 15 bases between. Germline V lookup: CDR1 LNHDA, CDR2 SQIVND (reference sequence). CDR3 nucleotides: TGTGCCAGTAGCCCCGCTGAAGGGGACTACGAGCAGTACTTC. As protein: CASSPAEGDYEQYF.

J is TRBJ2-3 and V is TRBV7-8, with 8 bases identical to TRBD2. The V segment lost 5 bases and the J segment 2 bases; nucleotides outside the gene matches: 6. The CDR3 loop spans 15 amino acids. CDR1 and CDR2 (germline): SGHVS, FQNEAQ. The CDR3 bases are TGTGCCAGCAGCCGCGGGGGGTTTTCCACAGATACGCAGTATTTT. Translating gives CASSRGGFSTDTQYF.

The V and J genes are TRBV5-4 and TRBJ2-7, with 7 bases that match TRBD1. Germline CDR1 reads SGHNT; CDR2 reads YYREEE (reference sequence). The CDR3 totals 16 residues. Germline trimming cut 0 bases from V and 4 bases from J; bases unmatched to any gene: 10. CDR3 region: CASSLGVPGQSYEQYF. In nucleotides, the CDR3 is TGTGCCAGCAGCTTGGGGGTCCCGGGACAGTCATACGAGCAGTACTTC.

The V call is TRBV7-8, the J call TRBJ2-7, with a tentative D call TRBD2 (6 bases). V was cut by 3 bases and J by 7 bases, with 16 bases left in between. Germline CDR1 is SGHVS and CDR2 is FQNEAQ. There are 14 residues in the CDR3. Written as DNA, the CDR3 is TGTGCCAGCAGCTTTCGACATCTTGGGGGGGAGCAGTACTTC. Translation: CASSFRHLGGEQYF.

V usage is TRBV30 and J usage is TRBJ1-1; TRBD1 matches at 8 bases. Trimming removed 3 bases from V and 4 bases from J; junction bases left unmatched: 7. The CDR3 totals 14 residues. Per germline, CDR1 GTSNPN and CDR2 SVGIG (reference sequence). CDR3 amino acids: CAWSPDRGPTEAFF. DNA of the CDR3: TGTGCCTGGAGCCCAGACAGGGGCCCCACTGAAGCTTTCTTT.

Details on this clone: The identical CDR3 is also encoded by other nucleotide sequences in the sample. The rearrangement links TRBV5-1 to TRBJ2-5, with 7 bases matching TRBD1. The V gene end was trimmed by 0 bases and the J gene end by 5 bases; junction bases not matched to a gene: 4. Germline loops: CDR1 SGHRS, CDR2 YFSETQ. The CDR3 spans 14 residues. This CDR3 is CASSLGGGQETQYF. The CDR3 DNA sequence: TGCGCCAGCAGCTTGGGAGGGGGCCAGGAGACCCAGTACTTC.

The chain uses TRBV6-4 and TRBJ1-2; 7 positions match TRBD1. This CDR3 has 16 amino acids. With 4 bases clipped from V and 2 bases from J, the junction kept 10 bases outside the gene matches. Germline V lookup: CDR1 MRHNA, CDR2 SNTAGT. The CDR3 coding sequence is TGTGCCAGCAGTGTTGGAGGGGGCGCCTCAAACTATGGCTACACCTTC. It encodes CASSVGGGASNYGYTF.

A few counts support this clone. The rearrangement joins TRBV4-2 to TRBJ2-2, with TRBD1 identical over 8 bases. Trimming removed 4 bases from V and 4 bases from J; junction bases left unmatched: 5. This CDR3 is built from 15 residues. The germline V gene has CDR1 LGHNA and CDR2 YNFKEQ. The DNA for the CDR3 is TGTGCCAGCAGCCTTTTACAGGGGGGCACCGGGGAGCTGTTTTTT. Amino acids: CASSLLQGGTGELFF.

V usage is TRBV6-5 and J usage is TRBJ1-1; D not resolved. Looked up from germline, CDR1 is MNHEY and CDR2 is SVGAGI. Trimming removed 8 bases from V and 1 base from J, with 11 bases in between. The CDR3 has 13 residues. The CDR3 region is CASRRERNTEAFF. For the CDR3, the DNA is TGTGCCAGCCGTCGGGAGAGGAACACTGAAGCTTTCTTT.

The rearrangement uses TRBV7-6 and TRBJ1-5; D call uncertain. Germline CDR1 reads SGHVS; CDR2 reads FNYEAQ. This CDR3 is built from 15 residues. V was clipped by 0 bases and J by 1 base, with 7 bases between them. The CDR3 nucleotides are TGTGCCAGCAGCTTAGCCCCGGGAAGCAATCAGCCCCAGCATTTT. Encoded protein: CASSLAPGSNQPQHF.

V usage is TRBV5-1 and J usage is TRBJ2-1; TRBD2 aligns across 11 bases. The CDR3 totals 16 residues. V shed 0 bases and J 7 bases; nucleotides not matched to a gene: 6. In germline, CDR1 is SGHRS, CDR2 YFSETQ. CDR3 loop: CASSLGGLAAHNEQFF. The DNA of the CDR3 is TGCGCCAGCAGCTTGGGGGGACTAGCGGCCCATAATGAGCAGTTCTTC.

This chain uses TRBV2 with TRBJ1-1, with a weak D call TRBD1 (5 bases). From germline, CDR1 is SNHLY and CDR2 FYNNEI. The CDR3 consists of 15 residues. The V and J ends lost 6 bases and 6 bases respectively, with 20 bases between them. The CDR3 reads CASRSEGMGGAEAFF. The CDR3 bases are TGTGCCAGCAGATCCGAGGGTATGGGGGGGGCTGAAGCTTTCTTT. Full variable domain (outside the CDR3, taken from reference TRBV2 and TRBJ1-1): EPEVTQTPSHQVTQMGQEVILRCVPISNHLYFYWYRQILGQKVEFLVSFYNNEISEKSEIFDDQFSVERPDGSNFTLKIRSTKLEDSAMYFCASRSEGMGGAEAFFGQGTRLTVV.

V is TRBV4-3 and J is TRBJ1-1, with 11 bases matching TRBD1. V shed 3 bases and J 0 bases; nucleotides not matched to a gene: 12. CDR1 and CDR2 (germline): LGHNA, YSLEER. The CDR3 consists of 19 residues. In nucleotides, the CDR3 is TGCGCCAGCAGCCATTTAACTCCGGGACAGGGGGATTTGAACACTGAAGCTTTCTTT. Its translation is CASSHLTPGQGDLNTEAFF.